This TCR beta chain was profiled in a study of T-cell reconstitution after alpha-beta-depleted transplantation in children. Study findings and constraints: After transplant, high TCRbeta diversity at day 60 in some patients arose from surviving recipient T cells and thymic progenitors. T cells produced anew were the main source of T-cell counts and diversity one year after transplant. Approximately two months post-transplant, alpha-beta T cells reportedly originated from several hundred expanded graft clones.

A library of TCRbeta sequences, prepared with unique molecular identifiers, was generated. TCRdb redid the calling of the PCR reads with MiXCR, one entry per CDR3 protein. The data contain around 440,000 distinct CDR3 sequences, around 16% of them singletons. Germline CDR1 reads MDHEN; CDR2 reads SYDVKM. This CDR3 spans 16 amino acids. The V end lost 5 bases, the J end lost 8 bases, and 22 bases lay between the germline ends. On this clonotype itself: The target antigen is unknown.

This receptor was taken from a boy less than two years old who had a stem cell transplant for Wiskott-Aldrich syndrome, so the T cells may come from the graft donor. The source material was PBMCs, mostly from graft donor cells, sampled 360 days after TCRalphabeta/CD19-depleted stem cell transplant. The V call is TRBV28, the J call TRBJ2-1, with D possibly being TRBD2 (7 bases). The CDR3 loop reads CASSPLWGGREDEQFF. CDR3 in DNA: TGTGCCAGCAGTCCCCTTTGGGGGGGGCGAGAGGATGAGCAGTTCTTC.